Below, 21 T cell receptor beta chains from the same sample are listed, as sequenced in a study of blood T cells in healthy people across ages. Sample-barcoded 5' priming and a J-beta primer mix drove a second PCR of roughly 6 to 12 cycles. From the 5' RACE reads, TCRdb called clonotypes with MiXCR, one entry per CDR3 protein. Of about 970,000 distinct CDR3 sequences in the sample, roughly half were seen once. The sequencing input was blood. These receptors were obtained from a woman aged 60-75 years in good health.

This chain connects TRBV15 to TRBJ1-1; D is possibly TRBD1 (5 bases). This CDR3 contains 14 residues. V dropped 5 bases and J dropped 1 base, with 11 bases sitting between them. Per germline, CDR1 LNHNV and CDR2 YYDKDF (reference sequence). In nucleotides, the CDR3 is TGTGCCACCAGCTGGAGCAGGGAGAACACTGAAGCTTTCTTT. Amino acids: CATSWSRENTEAFF.

The genes are TRBV27 and TRBJ1-4, with 7 bases identical to TRBD1. The ends lost 5 bases at V and 5 bases at J; junction bases unmatched: 5. Germline V gene sequence: CDR1 MNHEY, CDR2 SMNVEV (reference sequence). The CDR3 consists of 14 residues. The CDR3 coding sequence is TGTGCCAGCAGTGCGGACAGGAGGAATGAAAAACTGTTTTTT. This encodes CASSADRRNEKLFF.

Points on this clonotype: A junction end diverges from the germline sequence, so it may reflect a read error. This rearrangement joins TRBV4-1 to TRBJ2-1, with D maybe TRBD2 (6 bases). This CDR3 has 16 residues. In germline, CDR1 is MGHRA, CDR2 YSYEKL. CDR3: CASGQAVGSSYDEQFF. The CDR3 DNA is TGCGCCAGCGGCCAAGCAGTCGGGAGCTCCTACGATGAGCAGTTCTTC.

This clonotype was seen only a few times. The chain carries TRBV6-5 and TRBJ2-5, with D tentatively TRBD1 (7 bases). CDR3 size: 14 residues. Per the germline V gene, CDR1 is MNHEY and CDR2 is SVGAGI. Trimming shortened V by 8 bases and J by 5 bases, and 18 bases separated the two germline ends. The CDR3 region has the DNA TGTGCCAGCTCCCCCAGGGGGGCGTTTGAGACCCAGTACTTC. It is translated as CASSPRGAFETQYF.

V and J are TRBV6-2 or TRBV6-3 and TRBJ2-4, with 8 bases lining up with TRBD2. The junction had 7 bases not matched to a gene; V was cut back by 6 bases and J by 0 bases. The CDR3 sequence is 16 residues long. Germline V gene lookup returns CDR1 MNHEY and CDR2 SVGEGT. CDR3 protein: CASSHPGLEAKNIQYF. CDR3 sequence (DNA): TGTGCCAGCAGCCACCCGGGACTAGAAGCCAAAAACATTCAGTACTTC.

This chain joins TRBV7-9 and TRBJ2-3; TRBD1 matches at 9 bases. The CDR3 sequence is 15 residues long. The ends lost 6 bases at V and 3 bases at J; junction bases unmatched: 7. Germline assignment: CDR1 SEHNR and CDR2 FQNEAQ (reference sequence). CDR3 region: CASSSRTGETDTQYF. Written as DNA, the CDR3 is TGTGCCAGCAGTTCACGGACAGGGGAGACAGATACGCAGTATTTT.

The chain combines TRBV11-2 with TRBJ2-3; TRBD1 agrees at 10 bases. The germline V gene encodes CDR1 SGHAT and CDR2 FQNNGV. J lost 4 bases, V lost 5 bases, and 15 bases had no gene match. The CDR3 length is 18 residues. For the CDR3, the DNA is TGTGCCAGCAGCCTACCCCTCTCCGGGACAGGGGACCCAGATACGCAGTATTTT. As protein: CASSLPLSGTGDPDTQYF.

This clonotype occurred a few times. The V and J genes are TRBV27 and TRBJ2-1; maybe TRBD2 (6 bases). V was cut by 3 bases and J by 7 bases, with 13 bases left in between. Germline V gene data show CDR1 as MNHEY and CDR2 as SMNVEV (reference sequence). The CDR3 length is 14 residues. Here the CDR3 reads CASSLAGMVNEQFF. CDR3 coding DNA: TGTGCCAGCAGTTTGGCGGGAATGGTAAATGAGCAGTTCTTC.

In its sample, this clonotype was seen a few times. CDR3 loop: CASSTMLDNEQFF. In nucleotides, the CDR3 is TGCGCCAGCAGCACCATGCTAGACAATGAGCAGTTCTTC. This chain joins TRBV5-1 and TRBJ2-1; no definite D call. Germline CDR1 reads SGHRS; CDR2 reads YFSETQ. Trimming cost V 4 bases and J 5 bases, with 10 bases left between them. The CDR3 runs to 13 residues.

This chain links TRBV7-8 with TRBJ2-3; tentatively, D is TRBD2 (7 bases). Per germline, CDR1 SGHVS and CDR2 FQNEAQ. The germline V and J ends were trimmed by 1 base and 1 base, with 12 bases remaining between them. CDR3 length equals 16 residues. CDR3 sequence (DNA): TGTGCCAGCAGCTTAGAAGGGGGGAGGGGCACAGATACGCAGTATTTT. Protein product: CASSLEGGRGTDTQYF. Complete variable domain (other parts from reference TRBV7-8 and TRBJ2-3): GAGVSQSPRYKVAKRGQDVALRCDPISGHVSLFWYQQALGQGPEFLTYFQNEAQLDKSGLPSDRFFAERPEGSVSTLKIQRTQQEDSAVYLCASSLEGGRGTDTQYFGPGTRLTVL.

The chain combines TRBV29-1 with TRBJ2-2; 8 bases agree with TRBD1. Germline V gives CDR1 SQVTM, CDR2 ANQGSEA. The CDR3 sequence is 15 residues long. V shed 4 bases and J 7 bases; nucleotides not matched to a gene: 11. CDR3 nucleotide sequence: TGCAGCGTTGTCCCAGGACAGGGTCGCGGCGGGGAGCTGTTTTTT. The encoded protein is CSVVPGQGRGGELFF.

Many counts were recorded for this clonotype. V usage is TRBV18 and J usage is TRBJ2-5; D perhaps matches TRBD2 (5 bases). This CDR3 spans 14 amino acids. CDR1 and CDR2 from the germline V gene are KGHSH and LQKENI. Trimming stripped 8 bases from V and 2 bases from J, with 15 bases between. DNA of the CDR3: TGTGCCAGCAGTCCAAGGACGGGACAAGAGACCCAGTACTTC. This sequence encodes CASSPRTGQETQYF.

In this sample, this clonotype turned up a few times. The chain combines TRBV10-3 with TRBJ2-5, with TRBD1 identical over 8 bases. The DNA end favors TRBJ2-7, so the J call may be wrong. The CDR3 is made up of 15 amino acids. Germline V gene lookup returns CDR1 ENHRY and CDR2 SYGVKD. DNA of the CDR3: TGTGCCATCAGTGTTGGACAGGGAAGGATGTACGAGCAGTACTTC. As protein: CAISVGQGRMYEQYF.

CDR3 DNA sequence: TGTGCCAGCAGTCGCGGTGGGACAGGGACGGTCTACGAGCAGTACTTC. Translated, it gives CASSRGGTGTVYEQYF. The chain employs TRBV6-1 and TRBJ2-4, with TRBD1 identical over 9 bases. The J call may be wrong; the DNA end is better matched by TRBJ2-7. The CDR3 runs to 16 residues. Per germline, CDR1 MNHNS and CDR2 SASEGT.

V usage is TRBV20-1 and J usage is TRBJ2-7, with a tentative D call TRBD1 (6 bases). Germline V CDR1 and CDR2: DFQATT, SNEGSKA (reference sequence). V lost 6 bases and J lost 7, with 22 bases in between. The CDR3 is made up of 14 amino acids. CDR3 sequence (DNA): TGCAGTGCAAGCACCGGGACAACCCCCTGGGAGCAGTACTTC. Its translation: CSASTGTTPWEQYF.

This sequence joins TRBV20-1 and TRBJ2-1, with unresolved D. Germline values: CDR1 DFQATT, CDR2 SNEGSKA (reference sequence). This CDR3 is built from 13 residues. Trimming removed 2 bases at V and 6 bases at J, with 11 bases between. CDR3 residues: CSARRLLGNEQFF. CDR3 DNA sequence: TGCAGTGCTAGACGCCTCCTTGGCAATGAGCAGTTCTTC.

This sequence joins TRBV5-1 and TRBJ2-1, with D possibly TRBD2 on 6 matching bases. The CDR3 consists of 15 residues. Germline V CDR1 and CDR2: SGHRS, YFSETQ. V lost 4 bases to trimming and J lost 6 bases, with 17 bases between them. CDR3 loop: CASSKTSSSGNEQFF. CDR3 sequence (DNA): TGCGCCAGCAGCAAAACTAGCAGTTCGGGCAATGAGCAGTTCTTC.

This sequence joins TRBV6-6 and TRBJ1-1; D is perhaps TRBD1 (5 bases). The germline CDR1 and CDR2 sequences are MNHNY and SVGAGI (reference sequence). Trimming took off 2 bases at V and 0 bases at J, with 16 bases between the two ends. The CDR3 runs 17 residues. The CDR3 DNA sequence: TGTGCCAGCAGTTACGGGGGTTTCGAAAGCATGAACACTGAAGCTTTCTTT. Protein sequence: CASSYGGFESMNTEAFF.

This clonotype appeared a few times. The chain links TRBV6-2 or TRBV6-3 to TRBJ2-1; 7 bases map to TRBD2. The CDR3 runs to 15 residues. Germline V gene data show CDR1 as MNHEY and CDR2 as SVGEGT. The ends lost 7 bases at V and 5 bases at J; junction bases unmatched: 11. This chain's CDR3 is CASMDAAGDHNEQFF. DNA of the CDR3: TGTGCCAGCATGGATGCGGCGGGAGACCACAATGAGCAGTTCTTC.

This rearrangement joins TRBV27 to TRBJ1-2; TRBD1 might be the D (6 bases). The CDR3 sequence is 13 residues long. Germline V gene data show CDR1 as MNHEY and CDR2 as SMNVEV (reference sequence). V was clipped by 8 bases and J by 10 bases, with 20 bases between them. CDR3 bases: TGTGCCAGCCTCAGGGGTTCGGGGGCAACCTACACCTTC. Translated: CASLRGSGATYTF.

This clonotype was observed many times. J is TRBJ2-4 and V is TRBV29-1, with 8 bases lining up with TRBD1. Trimming cost V 1 base and J 1 base; bases outside gene matches: 0. CDR1 SQVTM and CDR2 ANQGSEA come from the germline V gene. The CDR3 is made up of 14 amino acids. This CDR3 is CSVEGTGAKNIQYF. The CDR3 nucleotides read TGCAGCGTTGAAGGGACAGGGGCCAAAAACATTCAGTACTTC.